The T cell receptor (beta chain) described here comes from a study of Graves' ophthalmopathy and Graves' hyperthyroidism. RNA transcripts served as template for amplifying TCR beta CDR3 sequences. First-round RT-PCR with HTBI primers preceded a second-round multiplex PCR. TCRdb independently ran MiXCR on the multiplex PCR reads; one entry per CDR3 protein. Here the sample spans approximately 160,000 distinct CDR3 sequences, approximately 38% being singletons. The table lists this clonotype with many counts. This sequence was found in a woman aged 40 to 50 with Graves' ophthalmopathy. The specimen sequenced was peripheral blood.

The chain's CDR3 is CASGPSTSTDTQYF. The CDR3 DNA follows: TGTGCCAGTGGTCCCAGCACAAGCACAGATACGCAGTATTTT. The chain combines TRBV7-2 with TRBJ2-3; no definite D call. The CDR3 runs to 14 residues. The germline V gene has CDR1 SGHTA and CDR2 FQGNSA. V shed 9 bases and J shed 0 bases, with 13 bases lying between them. The full variable domain, completed using reference TRBV7-2 and TRBJ2-3, is GAGVSQSPSNKVTEKGKDVELRCDPISGHTALYWYRQSLGQGLEFLIYFQGNSAPDKSGLPSDRFSAERTGGSVSTLTIQRTQQEDSAVYLCASGPSTSTDTQYFGPGTRLTVL.